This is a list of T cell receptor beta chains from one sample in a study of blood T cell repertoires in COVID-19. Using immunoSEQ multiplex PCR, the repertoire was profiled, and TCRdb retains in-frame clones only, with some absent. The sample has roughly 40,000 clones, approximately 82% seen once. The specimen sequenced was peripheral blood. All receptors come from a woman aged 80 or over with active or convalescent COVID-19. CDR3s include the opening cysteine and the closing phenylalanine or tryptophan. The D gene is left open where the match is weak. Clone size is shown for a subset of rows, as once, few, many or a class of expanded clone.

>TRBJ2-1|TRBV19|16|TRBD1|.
TGTGCCAGTAGTATGGGAGACAGGGGGACCTACAATGAGCAGTTCTTC
CASSMGDRGTYNEQFF
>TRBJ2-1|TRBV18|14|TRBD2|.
TGTGCCAGCTCAGCACTAGCGGGTGCGACTGAGCAGTTCTTC
CASSALAGATEQFF
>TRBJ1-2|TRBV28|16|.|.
TGTGCCAGCAGAAGTCCCCAGGGGACACATAACTATGGCTACACCTTC
CASRSPQGTHNYGYTF
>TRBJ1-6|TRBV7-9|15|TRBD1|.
TGTGCCAGCAGCCCAGAGACAGGGGGCAATTCACCCCTCCACTTT
CASSPETGGNSPLHF
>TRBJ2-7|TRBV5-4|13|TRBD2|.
TGTGCCAGCAGCTTGGGACTAGCGGGGGAGCAGTACTTC
CASSLGLAGEQYF
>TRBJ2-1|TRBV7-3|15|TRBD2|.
TGTGCCAGCAGCCCCAGCGGGAGCTCCTACAATGAGCAGTTCTTC
CASSPSGSSYNEQFF
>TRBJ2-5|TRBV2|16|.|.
TGTGCCAGCAGTGAAGGGGGGGTTGGCACTAAAGAGACCCAGTACTTC
CASSEGGVGTKETQYF
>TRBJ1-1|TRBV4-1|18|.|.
TGCGCCAGCAGCCCCCCCCCGGGACAAAAATTGTCGAACACTGAAGCTTTCTTT
CASSPPPGQKLSNTEAFF
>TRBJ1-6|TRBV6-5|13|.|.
TGTGCCAGCAGCAAGGAGAATAATTCACCCCTCCACTTT
CASSKENNSPLHF
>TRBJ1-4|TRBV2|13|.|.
TGTGCCAGCTTGCCAGGCGCTACTGAAAAACTGTTTTTT
CASLPGATEKLFF
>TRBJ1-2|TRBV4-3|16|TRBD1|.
TGCGCCAGCAGCCAAGATCAGACAGGGGCTAACTATGGCTACACCTTC
CASSQDQTGANYGYTF
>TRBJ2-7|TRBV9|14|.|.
TGTGCCAGCAGCGTAGGACAGGCCCCAGGCGAGCAGTACTTC
CASSVGQAPGEQYF
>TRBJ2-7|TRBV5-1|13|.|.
TGCGCCAGCAGTTTAACTTTTGACTACGAGCAGTACTTC
CASSLTFDYEQYF
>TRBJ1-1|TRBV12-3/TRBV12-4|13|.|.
TGTGCCAGCACGGACAGAAGTAACACTGAAGCTTTCTTT
CASTDRSNTEAFF
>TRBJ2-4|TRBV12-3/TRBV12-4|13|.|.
TGTGCCAGCAGTTCTGGTCCCGGGAACATTCAGTACTTC
CASSSGPGNIQYF
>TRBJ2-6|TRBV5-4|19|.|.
TGTGCCAGCAGGGCGATGGGCAGGGAAAAACTGTCTGGGGCCAACGTCCTGACTTTC
CASRAMGREKLSGANVLTF
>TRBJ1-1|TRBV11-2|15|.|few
TGTGCCAGCAGCCCAATGGAGACAGTGAACACTGAAGCTTTCTTT
CASSPMETVNTEAFF
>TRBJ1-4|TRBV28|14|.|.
TGTGCCAGCAGTCCGACAGGTAGAATGGAAAAACTGTTTTTT
CASSPTGRMEKLFF
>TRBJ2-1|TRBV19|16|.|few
TGTGCCAGTAGTATCGGTTCTCTAGGTTCCTACAATGAGCAGTTCTTC
CASSIGSLGSYNEQFF
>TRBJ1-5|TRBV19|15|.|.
TGTGCCAGTAGTATTTGGGCAGGGGAAGATCAGCCCCAGCATTTT
CASSIWAGEDQPQHF
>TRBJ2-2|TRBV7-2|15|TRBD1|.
TGTGCCAGCAGCTTAGGGGACAGGGGGATCGGGGAGCTGTTTTTT
CASSLGDRGIGELFF
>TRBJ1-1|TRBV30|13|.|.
TGTGCCTGGAGGGGCCCCCCTGGCACTGAAGCTTTCTTT
CAWRGPPGTEAFF
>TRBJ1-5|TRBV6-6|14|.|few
TGTGCCAGCAGTTACACAGATAGCAATCAGCCCCAGCATTTT
CASSYTDSNQPQHF